The present TCR beta chain was sequenced within a study of blood T cell repertoires in COVID-19. Study-level background: Acute and convalescent COVID-19 samples came from the United States, Italy and Spain. Nucleic acid was either cDNA or gDNA, and it came from T cells, B-cell-depleted T cells, or PBMCs.

Seattle's enrolled individuals joined amid active infection and were then monitored longitudinally. This clone has only one observation. In the study's own analysis: Amplifying reference gene primers gave estimates of nucleated cell counts. The repertoire was sequenced with immunoSEQ multiplex PCR; TCRdb's copy has only in-frame clones and lacks some. Clone size and V and J calls were adopted from that table, with D and trimming inferred from the DNA. The data contain 250,000 to 300,000 clones, roughly 88% of them singletons. V lost 7 bases and J lost 5; bases outside the gene matches: 9. Germline loops: CDR1 LNHDA, CDR2 SQIVND (reference sequence). The CDR3 extends over 14 amino acids.

Input material: peripheral blood. This chain uses TRBV19 with TRBJ1-2; 8 bases map to TRBD1. The TCR was taken from a woman between 65 and 79 years old with COVID-19, enrolled during active disease. CDR3 coding DNA: TGTGCCAGTAACCACGGACAGGGTCAATATGGCTACACCTTC. The encoded protein is CASNHGQGQYGYTF. Using reference TRBV19 and TRBJ1-2 for the parts outside the CDR3, the full variable domain is DGGITQSPKYLFRKEGQNVTLSCEQNLNHDAMYWYRQDPGQGLRLIYYSQIVNDFQKGDIAEGYSVSREKKESFPLTVTSAQKNPTAFYLCASNHGQGQYGYTFGSGTRLTVV.